These 12 T cell receptor beta chains were all obtained from the same sample, sequenced in a study of blood T cell repertoires in COVID-19. Profiled with immunoSEQ multiplex PCR; TCRdb holds only in-frame clones, not every one. The data show about 68,000 clones, with 84% seen just once and approximately 8.8% held by the top ten. The sequencing input was peripheral blood. These receptors were obtained from a man aged 50 to 60 with active COVID-19.

The rearrangement joins TRBV28 to TRBJ2-7; D is uncertain. From germline, CDR1 is MDHEN and CDR2 SYDVKM. The CDR3 is made up of 13 amino acids. V gave up 3 bases and J gave up 0 bases, with 6 bases separating them. CDR3 coding DNA: TGTGCCAGCAGTTTGAGCCCCTCCTACGAGCAGTACTTC. Residues: CASSLSPSYEQYF.

The chain recombines TRBV11-2 with TRBJ1-2, with D possibly TRBD1 on 5 matching bases. V shed 1 base and J shed 4 bases, with 10 bases lying between them. The germline CDR1 and CDR2 sequences are SGHAT and FQNNGV. The CDR3 covers 14 residues. CDR3 loop: CASSLGGNLYGYTF. The CDR3, as DNA: TGTGCCAGCAGCTTAGGGGGCAACCTCTATGGCTACACCTTC.

The rearrangement uses TRBV11-3 and TRBJ2-3, with 7 bases identical to TRBD1. The length of the CDR3 is 15 residues. Germline loops: CDR1 SGHNT, CDR2 YENEEA. V was clipped by 1 base and J by 4 bases; unmatched bases: 5. In DNA, the CDR3 is TGTGCCAGCAGCTTAGGAGTTCAGGGGGCAGATACGCAGTATTTT. Its protein product is CASSLGVQGADTQYF.

The V gene is TRBV20-1, the J gene TRBJ2-5; D remains ambiguous. V was shortened by 5 bases and J by 7 bases, with 11 bases between the two germline ends. The germline V gene encodes CDR1 DFQATT and CDR2 SNEGSKA (reference sequence). This CDR3 contains 11 residues. CDR3 DNA: TGCAGTGCTCCGTGGAGTGGGACCCAGTACTTC. Amino acid sequence: CSAPWSGTQYF.

This sequence joins TRBV7-2 and TRBJ2-3, with TRBD1 matching 9 bases. Germline trimming cut 4 bases from V and 6 bases from J; bases unmatched to any gene: 2. The CDR3 has 13 residues. The germline V gene encodes CDR1 SGHTA and CDR2 FQGNSA. The CDR3 reads CASSWGTGDTQYF. The CDR3, as DNA: TGTGCCAGCAGCTGGGGGACAGGGGATACGCAGTATTTT.

The J gene is TRBJ1-2, the V gene TRBV27; 10 nucleotides agree with TRBD1. CDR1 and CDR2 from the germline V gene are MNHEY and SMNVEV (reference sequence). The CDR3 is 16 amino acids. Trimming at V came to 5 bases and at J to 7 bases, leaving 13 bases not matched to a gene. The CDR3 protein is CASSPPGTGASAGYTF. CDR3 coding DNA: TGTGCCAGCAGTCCCCCCGGGACAGGGGCCTCTGCTGGCTACACCTTC.

The chain couples TRBV27 to TRBJ1-2; weak D call: TRBD1 (5 bases). The CDR3 length is 14 residues. Looked up from germline, CDR1 is MNHEY and CDR2 is SMNVEV (reference sequence). The V gene lost 5 bases and the J gene lost 4 bases, with 14 bases spanning the gap. The CDR3 sequence is CASSRRVGVYGYTF. CDR3 DNA sequence: TGTGCCAGCAGTCGCAGGGTAGGGGTCTATGGCTACACCTTC.

V usage is TRBV2 and J usage is TRBJ1-2, with 7 bases matching TRBD1. Trimming at V came to 6 bases and at J to 4 bases, leaving 8 bases not matched to a gene. CDR1 and CDR2 from the germline V gene are SNHLY and FYNNEI. The CDR3 has 14 amino acids. The CDR3 DNA reads TGTGCCAGCAGCGTGGGACAGTCCTTCTATGGCTACACCTTC. This encodes CASSVGQSFYGYTF. Full variable domain (missing parts from reference TRBV2 and TRBJ1-2): EPEVTQTPSHQVTQMGQEVILRCVPISNHLYFYWYRQILGQKVEFLVSFYNNEISEKSEIFDDQFSVERPDGSNFTLKIRSTKLEDSAMYFCASSVGQSFYGYTFGSGTRLTVV.

The chain combines TRBV3-1 (or the pseudogene TRBV3-2) with TRBJ2-3, with a tentative D call TRBD2 (7 bases). The germline V gene encodes CDR1 LGHDT and CDR2 YNNKEL (reference sequence). The V and J ends lost 6 bases and 6 bases respectively, with 22 bases between them. There are 16 residues in the CDR3. The CDR3 sequence is CASSPKEGGPGDTQYF. DNA for the CDR3: TGTGCCAGCAGTCCGAAGGAGGGGGGGCCGGGGGATACGCAGTATTTT.

V gene TRBV7-6 combines with J gene TRBJ2-7, with 9 bases identical to TRBD1. The V and J ends lost 5 bases and 2 bases, in that order; junction bases with no gene match: 4. Germline values: CDR1 SGHVS, CDR2 FNYEAQ. This CDR3 region has 14 residues. The CDR3 sequence: CASSVGTGTYEQYF. CDR3 sequence (DNA): TGTGCCAGCAGCGTAGGGACAGGGACCTACGAGCAGTACTTC.

The genes are TRBV12-2 and TRBJ2-5; the table's D call TRBD2 went unverified against the DNA. TRBV12-2 is a pseudogene locus. The CDR3 consists of 15 residues. CDR3 nucleotides: TGTGCAAGTCGCCCTAGCGGGGGGGTCTCGAAGACCCAGTACTTC. Translated, it gives CASRPSGGVSKTQYF.

The chain is built from TRBV19 and TRBJ2-1, with 11 bases that match TRBD2. Losses at the gene ends were 7 bases for V and 6 bases for J; bases not matched to a gene: 2. The CDR3 has 13 amino acids. Germline V CDR1 and CDR2: LNHDA, SQIVND (reference sequence). CDR3 region: CASNLAGGNEQFF. The CDR3 DNA sequence: TGTGCCAGTAATCTAGCGGGAGGCAATGAGCAGTTCTTC.